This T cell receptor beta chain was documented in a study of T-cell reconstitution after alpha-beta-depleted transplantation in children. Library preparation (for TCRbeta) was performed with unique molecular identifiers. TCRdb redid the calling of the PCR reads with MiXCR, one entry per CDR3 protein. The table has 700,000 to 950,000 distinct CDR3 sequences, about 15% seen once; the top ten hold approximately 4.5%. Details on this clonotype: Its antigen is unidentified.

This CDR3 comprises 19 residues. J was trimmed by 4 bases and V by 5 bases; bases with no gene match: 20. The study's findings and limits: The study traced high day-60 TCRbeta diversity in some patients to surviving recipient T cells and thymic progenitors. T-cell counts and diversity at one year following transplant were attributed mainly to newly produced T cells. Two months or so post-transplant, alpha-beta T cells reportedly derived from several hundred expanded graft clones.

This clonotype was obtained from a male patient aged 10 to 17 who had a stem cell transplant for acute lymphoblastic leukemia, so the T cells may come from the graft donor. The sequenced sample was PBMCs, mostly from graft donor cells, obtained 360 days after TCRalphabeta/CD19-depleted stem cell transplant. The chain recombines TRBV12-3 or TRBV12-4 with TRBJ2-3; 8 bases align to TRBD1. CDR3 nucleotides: TGTGCCAGCAGTCATCCAAGATCATCCGGGACAGGAGGTTCAGATACGCAGTATTTT. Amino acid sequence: CASSHPRSSGTGGSDTQYF.